This T cell receptor beta chain was found in a study of T cells in Graves' hyperthyroidism and ophthalmopathy. Germline lookup yields CDR1 DFQATT and CDR2 SNEGSKA (reference sequence). This CDR3 is built from 13 residues. The V gene lost 5 bases and the J gene lost 0 bases, with 10 bases spanning the gap. Graves' hyperthyroidism is called stable when ophthalmopathy does not progress within 18 months. RNA transcripts were the template for amplifying TCR beta CDR3 regions. The study used the HTBI primer set for a first-round RT-PCR of the TCR CDR3. TCRdb reanalysed the multiplex PCR reads using MiXCR and keeps one entry per CDR3 protein. The table shows approximately 400,000 distinct CDR3 sequences, with roughly 25% occurring only once.

The chain carries TRBV20-1 and TRBJ2-5; D not certain. Sequencing used blood. The clonotype comes from a man aged 50-60 years with Graves' hyperthyroidism. The CDR3 sequence: CSAGSRYQETQYF. The CDR3 bases are TGCAGTGCTGGAAGCAGGTACCAAGAGACCCAGTACTTC.